This T cell receptor (beta chain) was sequenced in a study of blood T cell repertoires in COVID-19 (dated by TCRdb to 2019 to 2021). Context from the whole study: Collaborator samples came from the United States, Italy and Spain and covered acute and convalescent phases of COVID-19. Subjects who had been exposed to COVID-19, were actively infected with it, or had recovered from it provided the deeply sampled blood TCRbeta repertoires that made up the dataset. A freely available public database, intended as a resource for researchers studying the immune response to SARS-CoV-2, is where the repertoires were released. The prospective study material was composed of cDNA or gDNA derived from T cells, B-cell-depleted T cells, or PBMCs. Where available, HLA class I and class II types were obtained from metadata supplied by the sample provider rather than from assay-based typing. Samples came from the ongoing ImmuneRACE study (first 160 participants) plus 1,254 subjects from 6 global collaborators. A de-identified subject ID, COVID-19 status, age in years and sex were almost always included in the sample metadata.

The CDR3 runs 16 amino acids, cysteine and phenylalanine included. Only the CDR3 region is kept as DNA, spanning 48 bases read in frame from base 1. Ends trimmed: V by 5 bases, J by 4 bases; bases unmatched to a gene: 4. CDR1 and CDR2 are drawn from the germline V gene: SGHRS, YFSETQ. For this clone: No cognate antigen has been identified for it. Base qualities are missing; no much larger clone stands one base away.

Summary of the overall study and its limitations: How much clinical and demographic metadata was included differed by source and by participant, and the metadata was provided uncurated.

Each collaborating institution followed its own protocols to collect whole blood in K2EDTA tubes. For TCRbeta analysis, collaborators shipped samples in one of three forms: frozen whole blood, isolated PBMCs, or DNA extracted from either of those sample types. TCRbeta CDR3 regions were amplified from genomic DNA by means of the immunoSEQ Assay, a bias-controlled multiplex PCR. Per the original workflow: The number of nucleated cells in each sample was estimated by amplification of reference gene primers within the assay. Sequence reads were collapsed and filtered to measure the absolute abundance of every unique TCRbeta CDR3 rearrangement. For each sample, productive Simpson clonality was calculated by taking the square root of Simpson's diversity index across productive rearrangements. This immuneACCESS table, as held by TCRdb, lists in-frame sequences with V and J called but not all clones. Of the missing ones, under half trace to an unresolved V gene in checked studies; the others have no known cause. The V and J calls and the clone size are those of that table, but D and trimming were determined from the DNA. Within this sample are some 80,000 clones, with 90% of them counted one time only. Over 2% of the sample is taken by the ten largest.

Source material: peripheral blood. The V and J genes are TRBV5-1 and TRBJ2-3, with 16 bases matching TRBD2. This clonotype was obtained from a human donor in a cohort sampled during active COVID-19. The CDR3 loop reads CASRAGTSGRADTQYF. The DNA sequence is given as TGCGCCAGCAGAGCCGGGACTAGCGGGAGGGCAGATACGCAGTATTTT.